These T cell receptor beta chains were read from a single sample in a study of technical replicates of blood from several donors. Some clones are missing from TCRdb's copy, which holds only in-frame ones; the method was immunoSEQ multiplex PCR. The table shows fewer than 20,000 clones, with around nine tenths occurring only once. The source material was PBMCs. All receptors derive from a human donor in good health. CDR3s include the opening cysteine and the closing phenylalanine or tryptophan. The order of the fields is V gene, CDR3 length, clone size, D gene, J gene, CDR3 protein, CDR3 DNA. A D gene is named only where the DNA matches it firmly. A clone size is listed for some rows: how often the clone was seen (once, few, many), or a class if it is expanded.

TRBV7-2	18	NA	TRBD2	TRBJ2-6	CASSFGLAGFSGANVLTF	TGTGCCAGCAGCTTCGGACTAGCGGGATTCTCTGGGGCCAACGTCCTGACTTTC
TRBV19	19	NA	TRBD2	TRBJ2-6	CASSIGGGFLVSGANVLTF	TGTGCCAGTAGTATAGGGGGGGGGTTTCTGGTCTCTGGGGCCAACGTCCTGACTTTC
TRBV5-6	15	once	NA	TRBJ1-3	CASSTTGNSGNTIYF	TGTGCCAGCAGCACCACAGGGAACTCTGGAAACACCATATATTTT
TRBV11-2	13	NA	TRBD1	TRBJ1-1	CASSLWVGQAAFF	TGTGCCAGCAGCTTATGGGTGGGACAGGCAGCTTTCTTT
TRBV7-9	16	NA	NA	TRBJ2-7	CASSLVAGAGEYEQYF	TGTGCCAGCAGCTTAGTCGCGGGGGCGGGAGAGTACGAGCAGTACTTC
TRBV19	16	NA	NA	TRBJ1-2	CASSIVQGTINYGYTF	TGTGCCAGTAGTATCGTGCAGGGGACTATTAACTATGGCTACACCTTC
TRBV25-1	14	NA	NA	TRBJ2-5	CASSESTGMRTQYF	TGTGCCAGCAGTGAATCAACAGGGATGAGGACCCAGTACTTC
TRBV6-6	13	few	NA	TRBJ2-7	CASSYDEGGQQYF	TGTGCCAGCAGTTACGACGAAGGGGGTCAGCAGTACTTC
TRBV23-1	17	NA	NA	TRBJ2-3	CASSQSGRSSYTDTQYF	TGCGCCAGCAGTCAATCGGGCAGATCGTCGTACACAGATACGCAGTATTTT
TRBV7-3	14	NA	TRBD2	TRBJ2-3	CASSLSGRLDTQYF	TGTGCCAGCAGCTTAAGCGGGAGACTAGATACGCAGTATTTT
TRBV15	14	NA	NA	TRBJ2-5	CATLPGLNQETQYF	TGTGCCACCCTGCCCGGACTAAACCAAGAGACCCAGTACTTC
TRBV30	14	NA	NA	TRBJ2-7	CAWSRLLVTYEQYF	TGTGCCTGGAGTCGGTTGCTAGTTACCTACGAGCAGTACTTC
TRBV7-9	19	NA	TRBD2	TRBJ2-3	CASSLVASGSGSVADTQYF	TGTGCCAGCAGCTTAGTAGCTAGCGGGAGTGGGTCAGTGGCAGATACGCAGTATTTT
TRBV5-6	14	NA	NA	TRBJ2-3	CASRGGTSTDTQYF	TGTGCCAGCAGGGGCGGGACTAGCACAGATACGCAGTATTTT
TRBV27	15	NA	TRBD2	TRBJ2-2	CASSFAIRGAGELFF	TGTGCCAGCAGTTTTGCTATTCGGGGGGCCGGGGAGCTGTTTTTT
TRBV11-2	11	NA	NA	TRBJ2-5	CASRLQETQYF	TGTGCCAGCAGACTTCAAGAGACCCAGTACTTC
TRBV5-4	13	NA	NA	TRBJ2-5	CASSLEGAGTQYF	TGTGCCAGCAGCTTGGAGGGAGCGGGGACCCAGTACTTC
TRBV2	16	once	NA	TRBJ2-2	CASSERAERGGGELFF	TGTGCCAGCAGTGAACGGGCCGAGAGAGGAGGCGGGGAGCTGTTTTTT
TRBV11-2	16	NA	NA	TRBJ1-4	CASSLSGSPLKEKLFF	TGTGCCAGCAGCTTGTCAGGGTCCCCTCTGAAGGAAAAACTGTTTTTT
TRBV6-5	15	NA	TRBD2	TRBJ2-2	CASSLSRGWNGELFF	TGTGCCAGCAGTCTCTCGCGGGGGTGGAACGGGGAGCTGTTTTTT
TRBV5-1	14	few	TRBD1	TRBJ1-3	CASSVTGVGNTIYF	TGCGCCAGCAGCGTAACAGGGGTTGGAAACACCATATATTTT
TRBV19	11	NA	NA	TRBJ2-7	CASRDTYEQYF	TGTGCCAGTAGGGACACCTACGAGCAGTACTTC
TRBV6-6	15	once	TRBD1	TRBJ2-7	CASSYRGQATYEQYF	TGTGCCAGCAGTTATCGCGGACAGGCGACCTACGAGCAGTACTTC
TRBV6-1	14	NA	NA	TRBJ2-6	CASSARSGANVLTF	TGTGCCAGCAGTGCGCGATCTGGGGCCAACGTCCTGACTTTC
TRBV9	15	NA	TRBD1	TRBJ1-2	CASSVGDRANYGYTF	TGTGCCAGCAGCGTAGGGGACAGGGCTAACTATGGCTACACCTTC
TRBV21-1	15	NA	NA	TRBJ1-5	CASSKGNRATQPQHF	TGTGCCAGCAGCAAAGGGAACAGGGCAACTCAGCCCCAGCATTTT
TRBV7-9	13	NA	NA	TRBJ2-1	CASSLGSYNEQFF	TGTGCCAGCAGCTTAGGCAGCTACAATGAGCAGTTCTTC
TRBV6-5	13	NA	TRBD2	TRBJ2-7	CASRKAGGVGQYF	TGTGCCAGCAGGAAGGCGGGGGGAGTTGGGCAGTACTTC
TRBV18	11	NA	TRBD1	TRBJ2-7	CASSSGGEQYF	TGTGCCAGCTCCTCAGGGGGCGAGCAGTACTTC
TRBV2	14	NA	NA	TRBJ1-1	CASMAGTRNTEAFF	TGTGCCAGCATGGCAGGCACGAGGAACACTGAAGCTTTCTTT